This TCR beta chain was captured by sequencing in a study of cytomegalovirus exposure and HLA in healthy donors. Deletions cut 1 base from V and 3 bases from J, with 9 bases between. From germline, CDR1 is SEHNR and CDR2 FQNEAQ (reference sequence). This CDR3 is 15 amino acids long. The PCR was carried out with 60 Vbeta primers and 13 Jbeta primers. Measured with immunoSEQ multiplex PCR; TCRdb has only the in-frame clones, and not every one. The sample shows over 100,000 clones, around 83% of them seen only once. The specimen sequenced was PBMCs. The chain carries TRBV7-9 and TRBJ2-2; D unresolved. The clonotype was recovered from a woman between 18 and 29 years old in good health and CMV-seropositive. The CDR3 here is CASSLVLAHTGELFF. In nucleotides, the CDR3 is TGTGCCAGCAGCTTAGTATTGGCTCACACCGGGGAGCTGTTTTTT.